This T cell receptor beta chain was sequenced for a study of blood T cells in healthy people across ages. Alongside a J-beta primer mix, a sample-barcoded 5' primer served in a second PCR lasting about 7 to 11 cycles. TCRdb re-analysed the 5' RACE reads in MiXCR, keeping a single row per CDR3 protein. The repertoire consists of about 930,000 distinct CDR3 sequences, with around 29% occurring once and the leading ten covering more than 8.5%. This sample was also put to use in a study of T cells of mothers and their children.

The sequence was obtained from a woman aged 35 to 49 in good health. The material sequenced was blood.

CDR3 sequence (DNA): TGCAGTGCTAGAGATGTACTAGCGGGAGGCCTCTTGCAGTTCTTC. It specifies CSARDVLAGGLLQFF. The chain has TRBV20-1 and TRBJ2-1; 12 positions match TRBD2. V shed 0 bases and J 12 bases; nucleotides not matched to a gene: 9. CDR3 length: 15 amino acids. Germline V CDR1 and CDR2: DFQATT, SNEGSKA (reference sequence).